Sequencing of this T cell receptor (beta chain) was carried out in a study of T cells in Graves' hyperthyroidism and ophthalmopathy. About the research overall: Blood from the periphery was taken at initial diagnosis, before any treatment. Study-wide findings and caveats: Most clonotypes expanded in thyroid above 0.001 were likewise present in blood.

The source material, RNA transcripts, was used to amplify TCR beta CDR3 regions. TCR CDR3 underwent first-round RT-PCR with the HTBI primer set. TCRdb called the multiplex PCR reads again in MiXCR, with one record for every CDR3 protein. Altogether 280,000 or so distinct CDR3 sequences are present, nearly 15% being singletons, with the ten largest covering 30%. Ahead of any ophthalmopathy symptoms, the blood sample was obtained at the first diagnosis of hyperthyroidism. PBMCs were obtained from 10 ml fresh peripheral blood. Of note for this clonotype: What it binds is not known.

The receptor comes from a woman aged 50 to 60 with Graves' hyperthyroidism that later progressed to Graves' ophthalmopathy. Sequencing was done on a sample of blood.

In nucleotides, the CDR3 is TGTGCCACCAGTCAATGGACTAGCTTGGGCGAGCAGTACTTC. Its protein product is CATSQWTSLGEQYF. The chain combines TRBV15 with TRBJ2-7; TRBD2 agrees at 8 bases. The V gene's germline CDR1 is LNHNV and CDR2 YYDKDF (reference sequence). V lost 6 bases to trimming and J lost 6 bases; unmatched junction nucleotides: 10. The CDR3 totals 14 residues.